Sequencing of this T cell receptor beta chain was carried out in a study of T cell repertoires in aging, cancer and after chemotherapy. Study as a whole: Paired samples before and after chemotherapy came from glioblastoma patients receiving temozolomide-based therapy. The full dataset contained roughly 9 million TCR reads.

Overall study results and limits: Across the chemotherapy interval, each cancer cohort showed higher median generation probability, suggesting thymic rebound. In cancer patients, declining TCR diversity with age involved lost richness and lost evenness.

Amplification of TCR beta used genomic DNA extracted from peripheral blood. By share of the sample, this clonotype is medium-sized. What it binds is unknown. Rearranged V-D-J TRB sequences were amplified with a mixed TRB-A/B primer pool. TCRdb redid the calling of the multiplex PCR reads with MiXCR, one entry per CDR3 protein. The sample yields over 3,500 distinct CDR3 sequences, around 25% seen once. This CDR3 region has 17 residues. V lost 3 bases, J lost 8 bases, and 11 bases stayed unmatched. The genes are TRBV12-3 or TRBV12-4 and TRBJ2-4; 12 nucleotides line up with TRBD2. The sample was blood. The TCR sequence derives from a human donor with a solid tumor. CDR3 in DNA: TGTGCCAGCAGTTTCCGCCTAGCGGGAGGGGGAGTGGACATTCAGTACTTC. This gives the protein CASSFRLAGGGVDIQYF.